A single T cell receptor (beta chain) is shown here with its context. What antigen it recognizes has not been identified. The record has no base qualities; no much larger clone is one base away. Trimming accounts for 8 bases at V and 6 bases at J, while the number of junction bases matched to no gene is 18. The cysteine opens and the phenylalanine closes a CDR3 of 16 amino acids. The only DNA kept is the CDR3, 48 bases in frame from the first base. These data are taken from a study of cytomegalovirus exposure and HLA in healthy donors (TCRdb year 2017). The study in broad terms: In an earlier analysis of some 610 of the donors, 250 to 350 Gb of sequence data and 100 million or so unique TCR beta sequences from roughly 180 million T cells were reported. Roughly 300 gigabases of sequencing data and 70 million to 100 million unique TCR sequences were included in an early release covering roughly 600 HLA-typed donors. Of the approximately 400 genotyped donors, over 70% fell in the genetic ancestry cluster associated with self-reported Caucasian donors. The study aimed to test whether signatures of past pathogen exposure could be identified by cataloging public T cell receptors. Using immunosequencing, the study profiled T cell repertoires from 666 subjects and related those repertoires to cytomegalovirus serostatus. Besides the first cohort of hundreds of subjects, a separate validation cohort made up of 120 different subjects was used. High-throughput TCR immunosequencing, statistical association of individual TCRs with disease status, and machine learning were combined to predict cytomegalovirus infection status. A later analysis re-examined previously published TCR beta repertoires from roughly 720 donors and added high-resolution HLA genotyping to investigate patterns of TCR occurrence. In the later analysis, no new phenotypic data were used to find candidate immune exposures; instead, reliance was placed on TCR beta sequences and their occurrence across donors. In an earlier analysis of several hundred of the donors, high-throughput TCR beta sequencing was used to judge whether each TCR beta V gene segment behaved as functional or pseudogenic. Donor age, sex, ethnicity and CMV serostatus were compiled alongside the repertoire data. A later genetic analysis took genome-wide SNP genotypes for about 65% of the 666 donors and used that subset as a discovery cohort. All discovery cohort repertoires had been generated using a single sequencing platform. Both class I and class II loci were covered by HLA typing, at four-digit resolution. The number of donors typed differed by locus, with 629-630 for A, B, C, DRB1 and DQB1, 522 for DQA1, about 610 for DPA1, and around 430 for DPB1. A few DR-DQ haplotypes were handled as single units for association and clustering because linkage in the cohort was strong. Across around 400 genotyped donors of the cohort, an average of about 240,000 unique TCR beta nucleotide sequences per donor were sequenced, and around 19% of those sequences were non-productive. What the work shows at the level of the full study, not this receptor alone: According to a later analysis, parvovirus B19, influenza, CMV and Epstein-Barr virus appeared linked to several top co-occurrence clusters. According to a later analysis, most CMV-associated TCR beta chains appeared to be HLA-restricted, and the HLA associations seemed to be driven largely by CMV exposure. Compared with the approximately 670-donor mean, donors in an Asian-associated ancestry cluster had fewer N-insertions in productive TCRs, according to a later genetic analysis. Only TCR beta chains were sequenced in this cohort, and the absence of alpha or paired-chain data limited detectable features. Linkage disequilibrium might explain the correlated functional status among segregating V segments, but an unknown experimental factor could not be excluded. An association between a missense DCLRE1C variant and V-gene and J-gene trimming of TCR beta chains was found in a later genetic analysis and replicated in an independent cohort. Across donors, most TCR sequences were observed very rarely, whereas some public TCRs were present in many individuals. Some IMGT-functional V segments, including TRBV6-2 and TRBV6-3, could not be distinguished by the 87-base-pair reads and were therefore excluded. Immune exposure information for the cohort was limited to CMV serostatus. When HLA alleles, especially DR and DQ, strongly co-occurred, attributing TCR associations to individual alleles was difficult. Sequencing depth was assumed to be roughly uniform across donors in the presence/absence analyses, though that assumption may not hold. In vitro tests confirmed that a few of the cytomegalovirus-associated TCR beta chains recognize cytomegalovirus antigens. At a false discovery rate of 0.05, a later analysis linked fewer than 20,000 TCR beta sequences to specific HLA alleles. In the study, some 160 TCR beta chains were listed as associated with cytomegalovirus. A cluster of highly shared sequence variants was judged likely to be a technical artifact of the sequencing pipeline. Because HLA typing was unavailable for some donors at each locus, only the typed subset was used in association tests. In a later analysis, TCR association rates were found to vary across HLA loci, with the most associated TCRs seen for DRB1 alleles and the fewest for HLA-C alleles. According to the authors, the approach could potentially be generalized to other disease states and immunological phenotypes. The classifier was reported to diagnose cytomegalovirus status with high specificity and sensitivity in both the original and validation cohorts. A further reported finding was that TCR beta sequences accurately predicted the HLA-A and HLA-B alleles for most subjects in the first cohort. Because counts were too low, fewer than 20 rarely observed V segments, including chromosome 9 orphons, were excluded from the earlier analysis of around 640 of the donors. In an earlier analysis of roughly 500 of the donors, most TCR beta V segments appeared in productive rearrangements about 90% or about 30% of the time, broadly matching IMGT annotations. In a later analysis, HLA-associated TCR beta chains were found to be more clonally expanded and to have lower generation probabilities than equally common non-associated chains.

The cohort was made up of approximately 670 healthy bone marrow donors. All cohort members were sampled while nominally healthy, although unrecorded immune exposures were likely present. The donor tested CMV seropositive, placing the donor among the 250 to 350 seropositive members of the cohort. A peripheral blood sample was provided by each donor, and peripheral blood mononuclear cells were used for TCR beta sequencing. The Qiagen DNeasy Blood Extraction Kit was used to extract genomic DNA from the blood cell samples. The library was made by the immunoSEQ multiplex PCR assay. The multiplex PCR relied on a mix of 60 forward primers for TCR Vbeta segments and 13 reverse primers for TCR Jbeta segments. The CDR3 region of rearranged TCR beta genes was amplified from genomic DNA by a multiplex PCR assay. The Illumina HiSeq System was used to sequence the amplified TCR beta libraries as 87-base-pair reads. The paper's data handling went like this. In a later analysis, about 80 million unique TCR beta chains were counted across the roughly 610 repertoires, and roughly 11 million of these chains were shared by at least two donors. To remove PCR and sequencing errors, raw reads were error-corrected and collapsed into unique sequences using a nearest-neighbor algorithm that merged closely related sequences. Alignment of CDR3 sequences to IMGT reference sequences was used to assign V, D and J gene segments. For a sequence to be retained, a match of at least six nucleotides was required to both a V gene segment and a J gene segment. Rearrangements were called productive when the CDR3 lacked stop codons and stayed in frame with V and J; all others were non-productive. Following IMGT convention, CDR3 was defined as the stretch from the second conserved V-encoded cysteine to the conserved J-encoded phenylalanine. The earlier analysis of some 550 of the donors excluded any sequence lacking an unambiguous match to a single V gene segment. An earlier analysis of 450 to 650 of the donors called V segments functional above 56.7% productive rearrangements and segregating when the between-donor standard deviation exceeded 5%. A statistical classification framework was developed to diagnose cytomegalovirus status using the catalog of TCR beta chain sequences. In a later analysis, TCR nucleotide sequences were compared against IMGT/GENE-DB human TR gene sequences so that V and J genes could be assigned. In a later analysis, CDR3 sequences and most-parsimonious VDJ recombination scenarios were assigned using the TCRdist pipeline. A later analysis defined each TCR beta chain by its CDR3 amino acid sequence plus V-gene family, and excluded reads lacking a unique V-gene family. A later analysis removed roughly 590 highly shared, low-generation-probability nucleotide sequences to deal with suspected cross-contamination and a sequencing artifact. A later analysis calculated a clonal expansion index for each public chain from normalized within-repertoire ranks of inferred template counts. Generation probabilities in a later analysis came from a VDJ recombination model fitted to out-of-frame rearrangements, and those results were checked against IGoR. In a later analysis, hypergeometric tests were used to score TCR-TCR, TCR-HLA and TCR-CMV co-occurrence, with a repertoire-size bias correction applied to TCR pairs. A later analysis estimated false discovery rates by permuting HLA or CMV assignments 20 times. A later analysis grouped co-occurring TCRs with DBSCAN, adding TCRdist sequence similarity when clustering within HLA-allele-positive subsets. Repertoires with fewer than 30,000 or more than 120,000 public chains were left out of co-occurrence clustering, as were a handful of repertoires with anomalous nucleotide sharing. Here the immuneACCESS table is served through TCRdb, limited to in-frame sequences with V and J called. Missing clones are a known gap in these copies; in checked studies unresolved V genes cover under half, and the rest lacks a known reason. The V and J calls and clone size come from that table; D and trimming were worked out from the DNA. The sample table records roughly 190,000 clones; around 82% of these occur just once. The ten largest clones represent 1.5% to 2% of the sample.

This TCR was sampled from a man aged 40-49 years in good health and CMV-seropositive. The chain is made from TRBV23-1 and TRBJ2-5; 7 of the junction bases match TRBD2. TRBV23-1 is treated as an ORF (open reading frame) with a function not yet certain. The sample comprised PBMCs. The CDR3 sequence is CASSLGGGGLRKTQYF. The sequenced DNA: TGCGCCAGCTCCCTAGGCGGGGGAGGGCTTAGAAAGACCCAGTACTTC.